Listed below are T cell receptor beta chains from one sample, sequenced in a study of cytomegalovirus exposure and HLA in healthy donors. Measured with immunoSEQ multiplex PCR; TCRdb has only the in-frame clones, and not every one. This listing includes 60,000 to 80,000 clones. The sequenced sample consisted of PBMCs. These receptors all come from a boy aged 5-17 years in good health and CMV-seronegative. The CDR3 runs from the conserved cysteine through the conserved F or W. The D gene is left open where the match is weak.

D gene	V gene	J gene	CDR3 protein	CDR3 DNA
TRBD2	TRBV4-2	TRBJ2-3	CASSQETSGGPGPDTQYF	TGTGCCAGCAGCCAAGAGACTAGCGGGGGCCCCGGCCCAGATACGCAGTATTTT
NA	TRBV2	TRBJ1-2	CASSEGVVDYGYTF	TGTGCCAGCAGTGAAGGTGTAGTGGACTATGGCTACACCTTC
NA	TRBV19	TRBJ1-2	CASSTPGGADGYTF	TGTGCCAGTAGTACCCCGGGGGGGGCGGATGGCTACACCTTC
TRBD1	TRBV25-1	TRBJ2-2	CASSEAGTGGAGELFF	TGTGCCAGCAGTGAAGCCGGGACAGGGGGCGCCGGGGAGCTGTTTTTT
NA	TRBV5-1	TRBJ2-2	CASSPSTQLNTGELFF	TGCGCCAGCAGCCCCTCGACACAGCTAAACACCGGGGAGCTGTTTTTT
NA	TRBV6-5	TRBJ1-2	CASSYQGSSSF	TGTGCCAGCAGTTATCAGGGAAGTTCTTCCTTC
NA	TRBV7-9	TRBJ2-1	CASSPGRLEVDEQFF	TGTGCCAGCAGCCCCGGTCGCTTAGAGGTAGATGAGCAGTTCTTC
TRBD2	TRBV7-8	TRBJ2-5	CASSLEGDGAGLGETQYF	TGTGCCAGCAGCTTAGAGGGAGACGGAGCGGGGCTGGGAGAGACCCAGTACTTC
TRBD2	TRBV5-1	TRBJ2-3	CASSIGLAGLTDKQYF	TGCGCCAGCAGCATAGGACTAGCGGGACTCACAGATAAGCAGTATTTT
TRBD2	TRBV7-9	TRBJ2-1	CASSLASLYGTREGNEQFF	TGTGCCAGCAGCTTAGCAAGTCTTTACGGGACTAGAGAAGGCAATGAGCAGTTCTTC
NA	TRBV6-6	TRBJ1-2	CASSYLPAGDYGYTF	TGTGCCAGCAGTTACCTCCCAGCCGGGGACTATGGCTACACCTTC
NA	TRBV29-1	TRBJ2-5	CSVEGSEGAGETQYF	TGCAGCGTTGAAGGCTCCGAGGGGGCGGGGGAGACCCAGTACTTC
TRBD2	TRBV30	TRBJ2-1	CAGSGGLAGVNEQFF	TGTGCCGGGAGCGGGGGACTAGCGGGAGTGAATGAGCAGTTCTTC
NA	TRBV5-1	TRBJ1-2	CASSFEATAFGYTF	TGCGCCAGCAGCTTCGAGGCGACCGCTTTCGGCTACACCTTC
TRBD1	TRBV5-6	TRBJ2-1	CASSFGTEHEQFF	TGTGCCAGCAGCTTTGGGACAGAACATGAGCAGTTCTTC
TRBD2	TRBV9	TRBJ2-1	CASSGGLAGANEQFF	TGTGCCAGCAGCGGAGGACTAGCGGGAGCCAATGAGCAGTTCTTC
TRBD1	TRBV29-1	TRBJ2-7	CSTGQASAYEQYF	TGCAGCACTGGACAGGCCAGCGCCTACGAGCAGTACTTC
NA	TRBV5-1	TRBJ2-1	CASSLNSLASYNEQFF	TGCGCCAGCAGCTTGAATAGCTTAGCCTCCTACAATGAGCAGTTCTTC
TRBD2	TRBV7-9	TRBJ2-7	CASSSTSGGAYEQYF	TGTGCCAGCAGCTCCACTAGCGGGGGGGCCTACGAGCAGTACTTC
NA	TRBV5-4	TRBJ2-1	CASSFAESYNEQFF	TGTGCCAGCAGCTTCGCGGAGTCCTACAATGAGCAGTTCTTC
TRBD1	TRBV25-1	TRBJ2-5	CASVDRGETQYF	TGTGCCAGCGTTGACAGGGGGGAGACCCAGTACTTC
TRBD1	TRBV27	TRBJ2-7	CASSPGGQGAYEQYF	TGTGCCAGCAGTCCAGGGGGACAGGGGGCATATGAGCAGTACTTC
TRBD1	TRBV5-6	TRBJ1-2	CASSLSGGGFGGYTF	TGTGCCAGCAGCTTGTCAGGGGGTGGATTCGGTGGCTACACCTTC
NA	TRBV6-6	TRBJ1-2	CASSYLDTGGYTF	TGTGCCAGCAGTTACCTGGACACCGGGGGCTACACCTTC
TRBD1	TRBV6-4	TRBJ2-2	CASSDLTGGTGELFF	TGTGCCAGCAGTGACTTAACAGGGGGCACCGGGGAGCTGTTTTTT
NA	TRBV4-1	TRBJ2-3	CASSQGSGTDTQYF	TGCGCCAGCAGCCAAGGGAGCGGAACAGATACGCAGTATTTT
NA	TRBV30	TRBJ1-1	CAWSLVAAEAFF	TGTGCCTGGAGTCTTGTGGCGGCTGAAGCTTTCTTT
NA	TRBV7-9	TRBJ2-7	CASSSRGSYPSEQYF	TGTGCCAGCAGCTCCCGGGGTAGCTACCCCTCCGAGCAGTACTTC
TRBD2	TRBV4-3	TRBJ2-2	CASSQDGGSHTGELFF	TGCGCCAGCAGCCAAGATGGCGGGAGTCACACCGGGGAGCTGTTTTTT
TRBD1	TRBV15	TRBJ2-7	CATSSPGGQGSYEQYF	TGTGCCACCAGCAGCCCGGGGGGACAGGGATCCTACGAGCAGTACTTC
NA	TRBV27	TRBJ2-1	CASSTSAFNNEQFF	TGTGCCAGCAGTACCAGCGCCTTTAACAATGAGCAGTTCTTC
NA	TRBV6-4	TRBJ2-2	CASSDSGQNTGELFF	TGTGCCAGCAGTGACTCAGGACAGAACACCGGGGAGCTGTTTTTT
NA	TRBV10-1	TRBJ1-6	CASSESAGSPLHF	TGCGCCAGCAGTGAGTCTGCAGGCTCACCCCTCCACTTT
NA	TRBV7-3	TRBJ1-2	CASSLTPGEGYTF	TGTGCCAGCAGCTTAACTCCGGGAGAAGGCTACACCTTC
TRBD2	TRBV10-3	TRBJ2-3	CAIRLAGNTDTQYF	TGTGCCATCAGGTTAGCGGGGAACACAGATACGCAGTATTTT
NA	TRBV27	TRBJ2-7	CASSPLLRGYEQYF	TGTGCCAGCAGTCCCCTCTTAAGGGGCTACGAGCAGTACTTC
TRBD1	TRBV4-2	TRBJ1-1	CASSQGEGGLVNTEAFF	TGTGCCAGCAGCCAAGGAGAAGGGGGCTTGGTGAACACTGAAGCTTTCTTT
NA	TRBV5-5	TRBJ1-1	CASSFDTAEEAFF	TGTGCCAGCAGCTTTGACACAGCTGAAGAAGCTTTCTTT
NA	TRBV9	TRBJ1-1	CASSVGGAGVTEAFF	TGTGCCAGCAGCGTAGGGGGGGCGGGGGTCACTGAAGCTTTCTTT
NA	TRBV6-6	TRBJ2-2	CASSYFTGPGELFF	TGTGCCAGCAGTTACTTCACCGGTCCCGGGGAGCTGTTTTTT
TRBD1	TRBV19	TRBJ2-7	CATSRQGAKYF	TGTGCCACTTCTAGACAGGGGGCAAAGTACTTC
NA	TRBV29-1	TRBJ1-1	CSAATAEAFF	TGCAGCGCCGCTACAGCTGAAGCTTTCTTT